Listed below are T cell receptor beta chains from one sample, sequenced in a study of T cells in Graves' hyperthyroidism and ophthalmopathy. From the multiplex PCR reads, TCRdb called clonotypes with MiXCR, one entry per CDR3 protein. The sample contains about 200,000 distinct CDR3 sequences, 17% of which appear only once. Sequences were obtained from blood. These receptors came from a woman between 50 and 59 years old with Graves' hyperthyroidism. The CDR3 runs from the conserved cysteine through the conserved F or W. A D gene is named only where the DNA matches it firmly. Some rows have no size entry. The others give once, few or many, or a class for an expanded clone.

TRBJ1-5 | many | . | TRBV6-1 | TGTGCCAGCAGAATAACAGGCGACAATCAGCCCCAGCATTTT | CASRITGDNQPQHF
TRBJ2-7 | many | TRBD2 | TRBV5-6 | TGTGCCAGCAGCCAAGGGCTAGCGGTCTACGAGCAGTACTTC | CASSQGLAVYEQYF
TRBJ1-5 | few | . | TRBV7-9 | TGTGCCAGCAGCTTACCCGGACAGCCCCAGCATTTT | CASSLPGQPQHF
TRBJ2-3 | few | TRBD1 | TRBV28 | TGTGCCAGCAGCCTGACAGGGGCGAAGCGGCAGTATTTT | CASSLTGAKRQYF
TRBJ2-2 | . | . | TRBV9 | TGTGCCAGCAGCGTAGACGGGTCCGGGGAGCTGTTTTTT | CASSVDGSGELFF
TRBJ1-2 | many | . | TRBV29-1 | TGCAGCGCAAGATCGGGGGCAGGCTACACCTTC | CSARSGAGYTF
TRBJ2-2 | many | TRBD2 | TRBV5-1 | TGCGCCAGCAGCTCCGGGACTACCTACACCGGGGAGCTGTTTTTT | CASSSGTTYTGELFF
TRBJ2-3 | many | . | TRBV3-1 | TGTGCCAGCAGCCAAGCAACAGATACGCAGTATTTT | CASSQATDTQYF
TRBJ1-5 | many | . | TRBV19 | TGTGCCAGTAGCACGGACAAGGCCCAACCTCACGGAAATCAGCCCCAGCATTTT | CASSTDKAQPHGNQPQHF
TRBJ2-1 | . | . | TRBV6-5 | TGTGCCAGCAGTTACTCGCCAGGTAACAATGAGCAGTTCTTC | CASSYSPGNNEQFF
TRBJ1-5 | few | TRBD1 | TRBV29-1 | TGCAGCGTTGGGGACAGGGAGGGGAATCAGCCCCAGCATTTT | CSVGDREGNQPQHF
TRBJ1-2 | . | TRBD1 | TRBV19 | TGTGCCAGTAGTCCCCGGGACAGACACTATGGCTACACCTTC | CASSPRDRHYGYTF
TRBJ2-7 | . | TRBD2 | TRBV28 | TGTGCCAGCCGGGCGGGGGGGGGCACCTACGAGCAGTACTTC | CASRAGGGTYEQYF
TRBJ2-3 | many | . | TRBV7-3 | TGTGCCAGCAGCTTAGTAGGGAGCACAGATACGCAGTATTTT | CASSLVGSTDTQYF
TRBJ2-5 | many | . | TRBV28 | TGTGCCAGCAGTTTTGGGGACTTCTTATTCCAAGAGACCCAGTACTTC | CASSFGDFLFQETQYF
TRBJ2-3 | many | . | TRBV5-1 | TGCGCCAGTCGGGGCTCAGGGATCCCCACAGATACGCAGTATTTT | CASRGSGIPTDTQYF
TRBJ1-5 | many | . | TRBV12-3/TRBV12-4 | TGTGCCAGCAGTTTAATTGGTGTGGGGAGCAATCAGCCCCAGCATTTT | CASSLIGVGSNQPQHF
TRBJ1-1 | many | TRBD1 | TRBV12-3/TRBV12-4 | TGTGCCAGCAGACGGAGACAGGGACGGAACACTGAAGCTTTCTTT | CASRRRQGRNTEAFF
TRBJ2-2 | few | . | TRBV11-2 | TGTGCCAGCAACATTCTAGGGGGATCCTACACCGGGGAGCTGTTTTTT | CASNILGGSYTGELFF
TRBJ2-3 | . | TRBD2 | TRBV20-1 | TGCAGTGCTAGAGGGATCGCGGGAGGGCACGTAGATACGCAGTATTTT | CSARGIAGGHVDTQYF
TRBJ2-7 | . | TRBD1 | TRBV19 | TGTGCCAGTAGTATAACGACAGGGTTCTCCTACGAGCAGTACTTC | CASSITTGFSYEQYF
TRBJ2-7 | . | . | TRBV20-1 | TGCAGTGCTAACCGGGACATCAGGTCCTACGAGCAGTACTTC | CSANRDIRSYEQYF
TRBJ2-1 | many | TRBD2 | TRBV12-3/TRBV12-4 | TGTGCCAGCAGACTAGCGGGCTCGTACAATGAGCAGTTCTTC | CASRLAGSYNEQFF
TRBJ1-1 | . | . | TRBV5-1 | TGCGCCAGCAGCCAATTGTTGAACACTGAAGCTTTCTTT | CASSQLLNTEAFF
TRBJ2-1 | many | . | TRBV28 | TGTGCCAGCAGGTATGCGGACAATGAGCAGTTCTTC | CASRYADNEQFF
TRBJ2-1 | few | . | TRBV5-1 | TGCGCCAGCAGCTTGGAAGGTCATCCAAACAATGAGCAGTTCTTC | CASSLEGHPNNEQFF
TRBJ1-1 | many | TRBD1 | TRBV19 | TGTGCCAGTCACCTAAGCGGGACAGGGGGTTCTGAAGCTTTCTTT | CASHLSGTGGSEAFF
TRBJ1-1 | many | . | TRBV12-3/TRBV12-4 | TGTGCCAGCAGTTTGGTAGGGGCTGAAGCTTTCTTT | CASSLVGAEAFF